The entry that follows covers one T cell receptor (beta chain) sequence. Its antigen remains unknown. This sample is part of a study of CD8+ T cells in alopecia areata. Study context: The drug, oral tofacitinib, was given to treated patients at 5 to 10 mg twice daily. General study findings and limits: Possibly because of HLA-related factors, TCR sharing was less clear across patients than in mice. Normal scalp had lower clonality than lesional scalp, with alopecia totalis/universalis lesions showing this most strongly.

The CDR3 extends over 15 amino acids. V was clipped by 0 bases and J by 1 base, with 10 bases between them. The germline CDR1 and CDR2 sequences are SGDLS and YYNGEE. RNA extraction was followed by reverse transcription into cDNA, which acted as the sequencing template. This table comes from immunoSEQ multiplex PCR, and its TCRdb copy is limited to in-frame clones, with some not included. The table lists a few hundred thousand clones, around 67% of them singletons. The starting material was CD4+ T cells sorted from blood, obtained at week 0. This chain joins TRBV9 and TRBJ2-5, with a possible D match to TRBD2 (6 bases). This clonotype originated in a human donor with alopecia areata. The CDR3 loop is CASSVALGGQETQYF. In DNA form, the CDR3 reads TGTGCCAGCAGCGTAGCTCTCGGGGGCCAAGAGACCCAGTACTTC.